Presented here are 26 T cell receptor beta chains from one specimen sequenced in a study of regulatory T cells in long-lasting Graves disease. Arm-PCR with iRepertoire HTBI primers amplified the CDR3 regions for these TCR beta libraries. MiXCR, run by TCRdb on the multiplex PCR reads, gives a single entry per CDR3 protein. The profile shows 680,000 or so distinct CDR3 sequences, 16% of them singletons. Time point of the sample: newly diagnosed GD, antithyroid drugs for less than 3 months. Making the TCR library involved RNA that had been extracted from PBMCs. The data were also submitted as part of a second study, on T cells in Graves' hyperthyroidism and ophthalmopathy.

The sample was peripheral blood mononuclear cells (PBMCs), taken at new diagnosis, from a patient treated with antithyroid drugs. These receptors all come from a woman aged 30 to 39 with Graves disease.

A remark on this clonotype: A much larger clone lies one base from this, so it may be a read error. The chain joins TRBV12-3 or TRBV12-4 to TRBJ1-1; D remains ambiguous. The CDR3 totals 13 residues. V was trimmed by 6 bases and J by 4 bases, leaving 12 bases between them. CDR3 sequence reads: CASRQRGVTEAFF. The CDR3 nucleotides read TGTGCCAGCAGGCAACGGGGAGTCACTGAAGCTTTCTTT.

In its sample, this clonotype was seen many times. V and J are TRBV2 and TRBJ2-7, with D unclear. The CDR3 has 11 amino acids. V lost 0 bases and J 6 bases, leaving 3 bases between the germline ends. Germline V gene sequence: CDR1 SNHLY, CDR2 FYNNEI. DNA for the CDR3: TGTGCCAGCAGTGAAGCCCTCGAGCAGTACTTC. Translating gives CASSEALEQYF.

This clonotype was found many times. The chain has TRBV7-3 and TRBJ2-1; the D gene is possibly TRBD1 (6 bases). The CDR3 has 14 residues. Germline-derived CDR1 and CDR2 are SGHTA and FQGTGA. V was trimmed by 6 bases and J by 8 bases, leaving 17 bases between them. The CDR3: CASRKGGGDDEQFF. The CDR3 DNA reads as TGTGCCAGCAGGAAGGGTGGGGGCGACGATGAGCAGTTCTTC.

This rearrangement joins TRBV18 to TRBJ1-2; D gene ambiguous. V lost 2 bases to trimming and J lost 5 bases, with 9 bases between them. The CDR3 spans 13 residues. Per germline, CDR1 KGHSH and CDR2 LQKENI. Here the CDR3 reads CASSPTDAYGYTF. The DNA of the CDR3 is TGTGCCAGCTCACCAACGGACGCGTATGGCTACACCTTC.

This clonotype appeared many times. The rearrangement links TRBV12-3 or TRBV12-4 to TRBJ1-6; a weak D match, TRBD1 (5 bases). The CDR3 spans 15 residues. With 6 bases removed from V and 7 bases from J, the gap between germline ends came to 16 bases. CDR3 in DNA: TGTGCCAGCAGGACCAACAGGAACTCAAATTCACCCCTCCACTTT. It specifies CASRTNRNSNSPLHF.

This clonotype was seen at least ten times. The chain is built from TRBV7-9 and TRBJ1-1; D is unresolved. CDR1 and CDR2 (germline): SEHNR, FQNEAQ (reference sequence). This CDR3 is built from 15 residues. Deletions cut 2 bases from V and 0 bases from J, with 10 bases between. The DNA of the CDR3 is TGTGCCAGCAGCTTATCGGGCAGGATGAACACTGAAGCTTTCTTT. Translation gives CASSLSGRMNTEAFF.

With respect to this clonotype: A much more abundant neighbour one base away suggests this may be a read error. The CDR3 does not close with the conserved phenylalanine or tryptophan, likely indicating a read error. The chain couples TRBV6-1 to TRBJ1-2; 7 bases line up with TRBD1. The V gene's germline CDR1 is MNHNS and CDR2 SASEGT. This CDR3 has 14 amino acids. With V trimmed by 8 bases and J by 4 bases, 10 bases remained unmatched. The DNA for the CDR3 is TGTGCCAGCCAATACGGGACAGCCTTCTATGGCTACACCTCC. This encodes CASQYGTAFYGYTS.

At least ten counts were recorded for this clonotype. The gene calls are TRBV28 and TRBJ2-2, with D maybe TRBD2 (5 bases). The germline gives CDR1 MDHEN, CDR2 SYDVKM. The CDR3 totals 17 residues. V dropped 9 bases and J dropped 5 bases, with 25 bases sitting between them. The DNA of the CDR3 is TGTGCCAGTGAGACACCGACTGGTCGGACTGGGACCGGGGAGCTGTTTTTT. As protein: CASETPTGRTGTGELFF.

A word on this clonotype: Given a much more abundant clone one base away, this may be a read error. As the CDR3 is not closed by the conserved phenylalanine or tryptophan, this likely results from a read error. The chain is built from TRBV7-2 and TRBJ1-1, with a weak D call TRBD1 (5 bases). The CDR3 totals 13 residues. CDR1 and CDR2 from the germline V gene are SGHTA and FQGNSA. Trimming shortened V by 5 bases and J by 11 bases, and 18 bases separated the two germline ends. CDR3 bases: TGTGCCAGCAGCCCCGGGACCCGGGGGGTTGCTTTCCTT. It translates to CASSPGTRGVAFL.

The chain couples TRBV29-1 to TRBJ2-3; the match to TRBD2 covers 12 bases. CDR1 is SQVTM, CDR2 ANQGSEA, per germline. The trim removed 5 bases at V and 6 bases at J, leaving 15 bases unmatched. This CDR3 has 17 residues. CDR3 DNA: TGCAGCGTTCTAACCAACCGACTAGCGGGAGTAGCTGATACGCAGTATTTT. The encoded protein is CSVLTNRLAGVADTQYF.

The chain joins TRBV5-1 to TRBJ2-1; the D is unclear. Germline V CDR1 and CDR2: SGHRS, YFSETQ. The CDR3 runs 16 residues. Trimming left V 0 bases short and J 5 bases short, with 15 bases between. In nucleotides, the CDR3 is TGCGCCAGCAGCTTGGAAACTGCGGTAAGGGACAATGAGCAGTTCTTC. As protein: CASSLETAVRDNEQFF. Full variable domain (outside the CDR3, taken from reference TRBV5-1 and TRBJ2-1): KAGVTQTPRYLIKTRGQQVTLSCSPISGHRSVSWYQQTPGQGLQFLFEYFSETQRNKGNFPGRFSGRQFSNSRSEMNVSTLELGDSALYLCASSLETAVRDNEQFFGPGTRLTVL.

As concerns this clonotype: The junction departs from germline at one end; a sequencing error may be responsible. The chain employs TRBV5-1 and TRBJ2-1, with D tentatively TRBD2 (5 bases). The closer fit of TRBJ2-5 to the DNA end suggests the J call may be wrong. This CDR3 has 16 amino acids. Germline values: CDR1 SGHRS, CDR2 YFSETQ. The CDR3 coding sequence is TGCGCCAGCGGCTTGTGGGCAGCCGACGCGGGTGAGACCCAGTACTTC. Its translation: CASGLWAADAGETQYF.

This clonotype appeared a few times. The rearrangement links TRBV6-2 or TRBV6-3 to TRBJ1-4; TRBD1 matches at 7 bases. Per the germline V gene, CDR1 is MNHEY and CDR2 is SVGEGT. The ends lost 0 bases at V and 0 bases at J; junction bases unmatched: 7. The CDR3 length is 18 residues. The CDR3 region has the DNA TGTGCCAGCAGTTACTCGGACCCAGGGACAGCAACTAATGAAAAACTGTTTTTT. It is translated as CASSYSDPGTATNEKLFF.

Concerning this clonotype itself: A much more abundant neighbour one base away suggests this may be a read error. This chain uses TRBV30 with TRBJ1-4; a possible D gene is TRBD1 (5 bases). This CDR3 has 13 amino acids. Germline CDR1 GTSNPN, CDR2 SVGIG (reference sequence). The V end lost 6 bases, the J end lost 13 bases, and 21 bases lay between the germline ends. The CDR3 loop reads CACSGTGGGRLFF. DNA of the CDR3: TGTGCCTGCTCCGGGACGGGCGGTGGAAGACTGTTTTTT.

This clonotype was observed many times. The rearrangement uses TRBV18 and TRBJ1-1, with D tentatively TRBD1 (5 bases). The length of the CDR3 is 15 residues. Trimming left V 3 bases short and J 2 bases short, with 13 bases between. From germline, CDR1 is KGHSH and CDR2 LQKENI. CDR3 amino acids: CASSPAGRVNTEAFF. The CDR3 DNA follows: TGTGCCAGCTCACCGGCGGGGCGCGTTAACACTGAAGCTTTCTTT.

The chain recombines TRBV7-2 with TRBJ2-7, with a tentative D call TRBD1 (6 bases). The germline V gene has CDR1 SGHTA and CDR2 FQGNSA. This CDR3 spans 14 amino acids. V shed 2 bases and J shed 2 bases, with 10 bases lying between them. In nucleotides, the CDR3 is TGTGCCAGCAGCTTAAACAGGGCAGCCTACGAGCAGTACTTC. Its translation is CASSLNRAAYEQYF.

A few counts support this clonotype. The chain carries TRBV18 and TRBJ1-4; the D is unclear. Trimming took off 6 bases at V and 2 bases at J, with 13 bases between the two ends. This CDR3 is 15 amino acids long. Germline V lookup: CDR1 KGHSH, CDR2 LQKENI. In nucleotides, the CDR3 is TGTGCCAGCTCGCGTGCCCCAACCACTAATGAAAAACTGTTTTTT. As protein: CASSRAPTTNEKLFF.

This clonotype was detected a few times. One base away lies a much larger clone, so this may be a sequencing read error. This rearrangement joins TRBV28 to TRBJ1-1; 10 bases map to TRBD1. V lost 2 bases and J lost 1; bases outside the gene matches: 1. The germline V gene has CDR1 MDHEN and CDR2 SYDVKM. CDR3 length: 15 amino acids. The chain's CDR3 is CASSLRDRGNTEAFF. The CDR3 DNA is TGTGCCAGCAGTTTACGGGACAGGGGGAACACTGAAGCTTTCTTT.

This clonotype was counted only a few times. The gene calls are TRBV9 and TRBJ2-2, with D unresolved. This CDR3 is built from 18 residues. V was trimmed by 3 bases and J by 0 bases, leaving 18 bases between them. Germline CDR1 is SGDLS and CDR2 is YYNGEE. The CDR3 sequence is CASSGGRSWNSNTGELFF. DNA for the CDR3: TGTGCCAGCAGCGGAGGTAGGTCGTGGAACTCGAACACCGGGGAGCTGTTTTTT. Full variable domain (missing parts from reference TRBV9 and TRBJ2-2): DSGVTQTPKHLITATGQRVTLRCSPRSGDLSVYWYQQSLDQGLQFLIQYYNGEERAKGNILERFSAQQFPDLHSELNLSSLELGDSALYFCASSGGRSWNSNTGELFFGEGSRLTVL.

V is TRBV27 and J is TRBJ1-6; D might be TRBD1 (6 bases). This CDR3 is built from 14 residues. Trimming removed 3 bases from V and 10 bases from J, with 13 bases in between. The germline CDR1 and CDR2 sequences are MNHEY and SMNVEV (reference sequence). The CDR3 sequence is CASSFSGGKSPLHF. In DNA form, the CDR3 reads TGTGCCAGCAGTTTCAGTGGGGGCAAGTCACCCCTCCACTTT.

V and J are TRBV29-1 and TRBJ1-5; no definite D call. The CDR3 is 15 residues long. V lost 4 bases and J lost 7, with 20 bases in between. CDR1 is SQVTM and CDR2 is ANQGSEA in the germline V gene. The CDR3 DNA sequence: TGCAGCGTTGTCTCTAATCGACCCATGCGGCAGCCCCAGCATTTT. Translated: CSVVSNRPMRQPQHF. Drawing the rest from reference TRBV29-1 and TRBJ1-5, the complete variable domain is SAVISQKPSRDICQRGTSLTIQCQVDSQVTMMFWYRQQPGQSLTLIATANQGSEATYESGFVIDKFPISRPNLTFSTLTVSNMSPEDSSIYLCSVVSNRPMRQPQHFGDGTRLSIL.

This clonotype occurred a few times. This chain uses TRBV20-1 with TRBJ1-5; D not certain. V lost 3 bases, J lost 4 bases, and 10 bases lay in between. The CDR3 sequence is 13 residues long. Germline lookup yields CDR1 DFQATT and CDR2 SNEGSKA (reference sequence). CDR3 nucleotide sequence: TGCAGTGCTAGCCGGGGTCTAAATCAGCCCCAGCATTTT. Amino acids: CSASRGLNQPQHF.

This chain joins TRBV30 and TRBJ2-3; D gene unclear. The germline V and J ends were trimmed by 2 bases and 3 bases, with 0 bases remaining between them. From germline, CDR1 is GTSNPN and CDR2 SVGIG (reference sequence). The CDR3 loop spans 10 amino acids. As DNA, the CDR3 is TGTGCCTGGAGTACAGATACGCAGTATTTT. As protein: CAWSTDTQYF. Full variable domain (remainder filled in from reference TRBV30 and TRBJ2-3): SQTIHQWPATLVQPVGSPLSLECTVEGTSNPNLYWYRQAAGRGLQLLFYSVGIGQISSEVPQNLSASRPQDRQFILSSKKLLLSDSGFYLCAWSTDTQYFGPGTRLTVL.

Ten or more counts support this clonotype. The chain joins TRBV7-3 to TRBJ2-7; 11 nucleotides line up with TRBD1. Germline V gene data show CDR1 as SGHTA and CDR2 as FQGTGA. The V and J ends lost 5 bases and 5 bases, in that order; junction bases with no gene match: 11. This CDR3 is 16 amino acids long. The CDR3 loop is CASSPKPGQGEDEQYF. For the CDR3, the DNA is TGTGCCAGCAGCCCGAAGCCGGGACAGGGGGAGGACGAGCAGTACTTC.

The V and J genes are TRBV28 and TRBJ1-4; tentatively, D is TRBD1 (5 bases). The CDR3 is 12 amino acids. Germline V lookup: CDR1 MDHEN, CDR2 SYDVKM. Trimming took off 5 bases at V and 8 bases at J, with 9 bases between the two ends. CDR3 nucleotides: TGTGCCAGCAGTATACGGGGGGAAAAACTGTTTTTT. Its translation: CASSIRGEKLFF.

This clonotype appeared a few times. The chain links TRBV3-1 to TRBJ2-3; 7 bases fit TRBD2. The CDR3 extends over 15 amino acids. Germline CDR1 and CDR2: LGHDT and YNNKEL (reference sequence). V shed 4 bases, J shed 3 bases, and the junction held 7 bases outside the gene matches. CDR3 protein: CASSPDRTRTDTQYF. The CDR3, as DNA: TGTGCCAGCAGCCCCGATAGGACTAGAACAGATACGCAGTATTTT.